This entry describes one T cell receptor (beta chain). Its specificity is not known. These data are taken from a study of T cells after yellow fever vaccination. Study-wide results and caveats: CD4 and CD8 compartments shared a small share of clonotypes. Among primary-vaccination clones, most reappeared after the booster, at approximately 97% for CD4 and more than 85% for CD8. Contaminating bulk clonotypes could be abundant in FACS-sorted repertoires.

TCRdb processed the 5' RACE reads anew with MiXCR; each CDR3 protein has one entry. The sample yields fewer than 650,000 distinct CDR3 sequences, about a fifth seen once. Between the trimmed V and J ends, which lost 6 bases and 3 bases, there was a span of 20 bases. The CDR3 has 15 amino acids. Germline CDR1 and CDR2: DFQATT and SNEGSKA (reference sequence). This clonotype was obtained from a man between 18 and 29 years old who received the YFV17D yellow fever vaccine. The specimen was PBMCs, collected less than 25 days after the first yellow fever vaccination. This rearrangement joins TRBV20-1 to TRBJ2-5; D is possibly TRBD2 (6 bases). The CDR3 DNA reads as TGCAGTGCCGACCAACCCGGGACTGACAAAGAGACCCAGTACTTC. Its protein is CSADQPGTDKETQYF.